Presented here are 26 T cell receptor beta chains from one specimen sequenced in a study of early T cells in non-severe SARS-CoV-2 infection. Each CDR3 protein gets one entry after TCRdb re-called the 5' RACE reads with MiXCR. This table holds some 22,000 distinct CDR3 sequences, 4% found once. The specimen was whole blood. These receptors were taken from an adult who was a healthcare worker with PCR-confirmed SARS-CoV-2 infection or an uninfected control (not recorded which).

This clonotype was detected only a few times. In DNA, the CDR3 is TGCGCCAGCAGGAGGGTGGTACGGACAGGCGGCACAGATACGCAGTATTTT. This codes for CASRRVVRTGGTDTQYF. The gene calls are TRBV5-1 and TRBJ2-3; the match to TRBD1 covers 7 bases. The CDR3 is made up of 17 amino acids. With V trimmed by 5 bases and J by 1 base, 13 bases remained unmatched. Germline V gene sequence: CDR1 SGHRS, CDR2 YFSETQ.

This clonotype was observed at least ten times. One end of the junction varies from germline; a read error may be responsible. In nucleotides, the CDR3 is TGTGCCAGCAGCTTACCGGGACTAGCGGGGGCCTTC. This encodes CASSLPGLAGAF. This chain joins TRBV7-2 and TRBJ2-5, with 14 bases aligning to TRBD2. In germline, CDR1 is SGHTA, CDR2 FQGNSA. CDR3 length equals 12 residues.

This clonotype was observed at least ten times. The V gene is TRBV7-6, the J gene TRBJ2-3; D assignment may be TRBD1 or TRBD2 (6 bases each). CDR1 is SGHVS and CDR2 is FNYEAQ in the germline V gene. The V and J ends lost 5 bases and 5 bases respectively, with 11 bases between them. This CDR3 is 13 amino acids long. The CDR3 spells CASSPKGGDTQYF. For the CDR3, the DNA is TGTGCCAGCAGCCCGAAGGGGGGAGATACGCAGTATTTT.

This clonotype was seen more than once but under ten times. The chain carries TRBV2 and TRBJ2-3, with TRBD2 matching 15 bases. The CDR3 covers 17 residues. V lost 8 bases and J lost 3; bases outside the gene matches: 9. Germline-derived CDR1 and CDR2 are SNHLY and FYNNEI. The CDR3 nucleotides read TGTGCCAGCGGCCGAGCGGGACTAGCGGGGGGAACAGATACGCAGTATTTT. The encoded protein is CASGRAGLAGGTDTQYF.

In its sample, this clonotype was seen many times. V gene TRBV5-1 combines with J gene TRBJ1-1; 11 positions match TRBD1. CDR3 length equals 15 residues. Germline V gene lookup returns CDR1 SGHRS and CDR2 YFSETQ. J was trimmed by 5 bases and V by 4 bases; bases with no gene match: 7. The CDR3 nucleotides read TGCGCCAGCAGCCAAGGACAGGGGGCTTTGACTGAAGCTTTCTTT. This encodes CASSQGQGALTEAFF.

This clonotype showed up many times. J is TRBJ1-2 and V is TRBV7-8; 7 nucleotides line up with TRBD1. V lost 0 bases to trimming and J lost 8 bases; unmatched junction nucleotides: 0. The CDR3 extends over 12 amino acids. Germline values: CDR1 SGHVS, CDR2 FQNEAQ. This CDR3 is CASSLAGGGYTF. In DNA, the CDR3 is TGTGCCAGCAGCTTAGCAGGGGGCGGCTACACCTTC.

Ten or more counts support this clonotype. J is TRBJ2-3 and V is TRBV18; no reliable D call. V lost 0 bases and J lost 3, with 13 bases in between. The CDR3 covers 16 residues. Germline V lookup: CDR1 KGHSH, CDR2 LQKENI. The CDR3 protein is CASSPPGNRETDTQYF. The CDR3 DNA follows: TGTGCCAGCTCACCACCGGGGAATCGAGAAACAGATACGCAGTATTTT.

This clonotype was seen repeatedly, ten times or more. This chain links TRBV20-1 with TRBJ2-5; D is uncertain. The CDR3 sequence is 13 residues long. Trimming pared 1 base from V and 4 bases from J, leaving 10 bases between. From germline, CDR1 is DFQATT and CDR2 SNEGSKA (reference sequence). For the CDR3, the DNA is TGCAGTGCTAGAGTCGCGCCCGGAGAGACCCAGTACTTC. This gives the protein CSARVAPGETQYF.

The sample holds many counts of this clonotype. The V and J genes are TRBV20-1 and TRBJ1-2, with a tentative D call TRBD1 (5 bases). There are 18 residues in the CDR3. Trimming left V 0 bases short and J 0 bases short, with 20 bases between. Germline CDR1 is DFQATT and CDR2 is SNEGSKA (reference sequence). CDR3 residues: CSARDGDRIGAPNYGYTF. DNA of the CDR3: TGCAGTGCTAGAGATGGGGATAGGATAGGGGCCCCTAACTATGGCTACACCTTC.

In its sample, this clonotype was seen many times. The rearrangement uses TRBV5-1 and TRBJ2-7, with D possibly being TRBD2 (5 bases). The germline V gene has CDR1 SGHRS and CDR2 YFSETQ. The CDR3 is 13 amino acids. V was cut by 0 bases and J by 9 bases, with 13 bases left in between. As DNA, the CDR3 is TGCGCCAGCAGCTTGGGGGCCACACGGGGGCAGTACTTC. Amino acid sequence: CASSLGATRGQYF.

By frequency in the sample, this clonotype is medium-sized (0.01 to 0.1%). The chain has TRBV5-4 and TRBJ2-3, with TRBD2 matching 14 bases. V shed 4 bases, J shed 7 bases, and the junction held 14 bases outside the gene matches. The germline gives CDR1 SGHNT, CDR2 YYREEE (reference sequence). CDR3 length: 18 residues. The CDR3 nucleotides read TGTGCCAGCAGCAAACCGGGACTAGCGGGGGACCAACGAAATACGCAGTATTTT. Amino acids: CASSKPGLAGDQRNTQYF. The whole variable domain, remainder taken from reference TRBV5-4 and TRBJ2-3, is ETGVTQSPTHLIKTRGQQVTLRCSSQSGHNTVSWYQQALGQGPQFIFQYYREEENGRGNFPPRFSGLQFPNYSSELNVNALELDDSALYLCASSKPGLAGDQRNTQYFGPGTRLTVL.

This clonotype was counted at least ten times. The chain is built from TRBV2 and TRBJ2-7; D uncertain. Germline V gives CDR1 SNHLY, CDR2 FYNNEI. Trimming cost V 2 bases and J 0 bases, with 11 bases left between them. CDR3 size: 15 residues. DNA of the CDR3: TGTGCCAGCAGTGAAAGACTTCACGGCTCCTACGAGCAGTACTTC. Protein product: CASSERLHGSYEQYF. Full variable domain (missing parts from reference TRBV2 and TRBJ2-7): EPEVTQTPSHQVTQMGQEVILRCVPISNHLYFYWYRQILGQKVEFLVSFYNNEISEKSEIFDDQFSVERPDGSNFTLKIRSTKLEDSAMYFCASSERLHGSYEQYFGPGTRLTVT.

The J gene is TRBJ1-1, the V gene TRBV24-1; D uncertain. V was trimmed by 8 bases and J by 1 base, leaving 10 bases between them. The CDR3 extends over 13 amino acids. Looked up from germline, CDR1 is KGHDR and CDR2 is SFDVKD. The CDR3 sequence is CATTLSPNTEAFF. The CDR3 DNA reads TGTGCCACCACCCTATCACCGAACACTGAAGCTTTCTTT.

This clonotype has a count of ten or more. The rearrangement links TRBV24-1 to TRBJ2-3, with 11 bases fitting TRBD2. Per germline, CDR1 KGHDR and CDR2 SFDVKD. V lost 3 bases, J lost 8 bases, and 6 bases stayed unmatched. The CDR3 covers 15 residues. The CDR3 region is CATSDRGLAASTQYF. CDR3 nucleotides: TGTGCCACCAGTGATAGGGGACTAGCGGCCTCTACGCAGTATTTT.

This clonotype was seen many times. The chain carries TRBV29-1 and TRBJ1-2; 7 bases align to TRBD1. After removal of 4 bases from V and 3 bases from J, the junction contained 8 bases not matched to a gene. The CDR3 length is 14 residues. Germline V gene data show CDR1 as SQVTM and CDR2 as ANQGSEA. The CDR3 nucleotides are TGCAGCGTTGGAATAGGGGGCCCTGACTATGGCTACACCTTC. Its translation: CSVGIGGPDYGYTF.

Many counts were recorded for this clonotype. V and J are TRBV6-5 and TRBJ1-1; no definite D call. CDR1 is MNHEY, CDR2 SVGAGI, per germline. The CDR3 is made up of 14 amino acids. Trimming cost V 1 base and J 2 bases, with 8 bases left between them. In nucleotides, the CDR3 is TGTGCCAGCAGTTACTTCGGGCCTAACACTGAAGCTTTCTTT. Amino acid sequence: CASSYFGPNTEAFF.

This clonotype was counted a few times. The chain has TRBV6-6 and TRBJ1-1, with a tentative D call TRBD1 (5 bases). The CDR3 runs 15 residues. The germline V and J ends were trimmed by 6 bases and 4 bases, with 18 bases remaining between them. CDR1 and CDR2 (germline): MNHNY, SVGAGI (reference sequence). The CDR3 DNA reads TGTGCCAGCAGCTACGGGACGAGAGGGCCCACTGAAGCTTTCTTT. Translating it yields CASSYGTRGPTEAFF.

This clonotype was recorded a few times. V is TRBV11-2 and J is TRBJ2-4, with TRBD1 matching 7 bases. Germline CDR1 reads SGHAT; CDR2 reads FQNNGV. After removal of 5 bases from V and 12 bases from J, the junction contained 16 bases not matched to a gene. This CDR3 is built from 15 residues. CDR3 amino acids: CASSHDRARSVRQYF. DNA of the CDR3: TGTGCCAGCAGCCATGACAGGGCCCGAAGCGTGCGTCAGTACTTC.

This clonotype was recorded many times. CDR3 sequence reads: CASSLADSRNYGYTF. The CDR3 nucleotides are TGTGCCAGCAGCTTAGCGGACAGCCGCAACTATGGCTACACCTTC. The chain couples TRBV11-2 to TRBJ1-2, with a weak D call TRBD1 (6 bases). Per germline, CDR1 SGHAT and CDR2 FQNNGV. The CDR3 contains 15 residues. V lost 1 base, J lost 2 bases, and 11 bases lay in between.

This clonotype was detected a few times. The V gene is TRBV2, the J gene TRBJ2-7, with 9 bases lining up with TRBD2. The CDR3 spans 15 residues. Germline lookup yields CDR1 SNHLY and CDR2 FYNNEI. J lost 5 bases, V lost 6 bases, and 11 bases had no gene match. The CDR3 here is CASSAMRGGVDEQYF. Written as DNA, the CDR3 is TGTGCCAGCAGCGCCATGCGCGGGGGGGTGGACGAGCAGTACTTC.

This sequence joins TRBV27 and TRBJ1-2; TRBD1 is a possible D gene (6 bases). Trimming left V 3 bases short and J 4 bases short, with 12 bases between. Germline CDR1 is MNHEY and CDR2 is SMNVEV (reference sequence). The length of the CDR3 is 14 residues. The CDR3: CASSFRGGGYGYTF. CDR3 DNA: TGTGCCAGCAGTTTCCGCGGAGGGGGCTATGGCTACACCTTC.

This clonotype showed up many times. The chain combines TRBV4-1 with TRBJ1-4, with 8 bases identical to TRBD1. This CDR3 contains 19 residues. The germline V gene encodes CDR1 MGHRA and CDR2 YSYEKL. V trimming: 4 bases; J trimming: 7 bases; junction bases outside the gene matches: 20. The CDR3 spells CASSPSGTGGSRFGEKLFF. The CDR3 DNA reads as TGCGCCAGCAGCCCATCAGGCACAGGGGGATCTCGGTTCGGTGAAAAACTGTTTTTT.

Many counts were recorded for this clonotype. The chain couples TRBV30 to TRBJ2-1; the match to TRBD2 covers 11 bases. The CDR3 has 14 amino acids. With 5 bases clipped from V and 6 bases from J, the junction kept 6 bases outside the gene matches. Germline-derived CDR1 and CDR2 are GTSNPN and SVGIG (reference sequence). The CDR3 DNA reads as TGTGCCTGGCAACTAGCGGGGGATGTCAATGAGCAGTTCTTC. This encodes CAWQLAGDVNEQFF.

This clonotype occurred a few times. This chain links TRBV29-1 with TRBJ1-5; D call uncertain. Germline V gene lookup returns CDR1 SQVTM and CDR2 ANQGSEA. The CDR3 contains 13 residues. V lost 4 bases and J 0 bases, leaving 7 bases between the germline ends. The CDR3 is CSVVGDSNQPQHF. CDR3 nucleotides: TGCAGCGTTGTCGGGGATAGCAATCAGCCCCAGCATTTT.

This clonotype is deemed medium-sized. The rearrangement uses TRBV27 and TRBJ1-2; a possible D gene is TRBD1 (5 bases). Trimming took off 3 bases at V and 7 bases at J, with 12 bases between the two ends. The length of the CDR3 is 13 residues. The V gene's germline CDR1 is MNHEY and CDR2 SMNVEV (reference sequence). The CDR3: CASSFSGGLGYTF. In DNA form, the CDR3 reads TGTGCCAGCAGTTTTAGCGGGGGACTTGGCTACACCTTC.

The sample holds many counts of this clonotype. This rearrangement joins TRBV7-9 to TRBJ2-6, with D uncertain. Germline V gene lookup returns CDR1 SEHNR and CDR2 FQNEAQ (reference sequence). This CDR3 contains 17 residues. Between the trimmed V and J ends, which lost 3 bases and 0 bases, there was a span of 12 bases. The CDR3 loop reads CASSFQGPRSGANVLTF. The DNA of the CDR3 is TGTGCCAGCAGCTTTCAAGGACCCCGCTCTGGGGCCAACGTCCTGACTTTC.